This T cell receptor beta chain was found in a study of regulatory T cells in long-lasting Graves disease. Germline V lookup: CDR1 SEHNR, CDR2 FQNEAQ (reference sequence). This CDR3 region has 17 residues. V dropped 8 bases and J dropped 0; count of bases not matched to a gene: 12. Time point indicated: newly diagnosed GD, antithyroid drugs for less than 3 months. There was RNA extracted from PBMCs, and the TCR library was made from it. Sequencing libraries for TCR beta were prepared with iRepertoire HTBI primers and Arm-PCR of CDR3 regions. In the source study's methods: Across samples, 50 to 75 TRBV and some 14 TRBJ segments were found. TCRdb used MiXCR to reprocess the multiplex PCR reads, holding one entry per CDR3 protein. The V and J calls follow TCRdb's processing rather than the paper's. Among over 500,000 distinct CDR3 sequences listed, 15% to 20% were seen once. The same data also contributed to another study, on T cells in Graves' hyperthyroidism and ophthalmopathy.

J is TRBJ2-1 and V is TRBV7-9; the match to TRBD2 covers 8 bases. This clonotype was obtained from a man in his late teens or twenties with Graves disease. The specimen was peripheral blood mononuclear cells (PBMCs), collected at new diagnosis, from a patient treated with antithyroid drugs. DNA of the CDR3: TGTGCCAGCGCCCCCGGGGGGGAGGCCCTCTCCTACAATGAGCAGTTCTTC. Translating gives CASAPGGEALSYNEQFF.